The 18 T cell receptor beta chains below were found in one sample sequenced in a study of T cell changes during pregnancy in multiple sclerosis. Assay used: immunoSEQ multiplex PCR; TCRdb lists only in-frame clones, some missing. The sample comprises 85,000 to 110,000 clones, around nine tenths of which are singletons, and 0.8% to 1% rests with the top ten. The specimen was peripheral blood, collected after pregnancy. Receptor source: a female donor with multiple sclerosis, enrolled in a pregnancy study.

This chain links TRBV28 with TRBJ2-1; TRBD2 aligns across 11 bases. V lost 4 bases, J lost 6 bases, and 5 bases stayed unmatched. The CDR3 runs 15 residues. The germline gives CDR1 MDHEN, CDR2 SYDVKM. The CDR3 spells CASSYDSGRVNEQFF. The CDR3 nucleotides read TGTGCCAGCAGTTACGATAGCGGGAGGGTCAATGAGCAGTTCTTC.

V is TRBV18 and J is TRBJ2-1, with 12 positions matching TRBD2. The germline gives CDR1 KGHSH, CDR2 LQKENI. The CDR3 covers 19 residues. V gave up 6 bases and J gave up 3 bases; unmatched junction bases: 15. The CDR3 nucleotides are TGTGCCAGCTCCCTATACCCGACTAGCGGGGGTCTCTACTACAATGAGCAGTTCTTC. It translates to CASSLYPTSGGLYYNEQFF.

The chain is built from TRBV5-4 and TRBJ1-6; D might be TRBD1 (6 bases). Germline assignment: CDR1 SGHNT and CDR2 YYREEE (reference sequence). Trimming pared 1 base from V and 8 bases from J, leaving 10 bases between. This CDR3 has 14 amino acids. Here the CDR3 DNA reads TGTGCCAGCAGCTTGACAGGGATACATTCACCCCTCCACTTT. It encodes CASSLTGIHSPLHF.

V and J are TRBV7-2 and TRBJ2-2, with 11 bases identical to TRBD1. Germline values: CDR1 SGHTA, CDR2 FQGNSA. This CDR3 is built from 17 residues. V was pared by 5 bases and J by 4 bases, with 9 bases of the junction left unmatched. The CDR3 DNA is TGTGCCAGCAGCCCCACCGGACAGGGGGCAGGCACCGGGGAGCTGTTTTTT. It is translated as CASSPTGQGAGTGELFF.

The chain's CDR3 is CASSQDGEGYEQYF. The CDR3 DNA reads TGTGCCAGCAGCCAAGATGGGGAGGGCTACGAGCAGTACTTC. This chain joins TRBV4-2 and TRBJ2-7, with 7 bases lining up with TRBD2. Per the germline V gene, CDR1 is LGHNA and CDR2 is YNFKEQ. V shed 0 bases and J 3 bases; nucleotides not matched to a gene: 2. CDR3 length: 14 amino acids.

The CDR3 DNA reads TGTGCCAGCAGTAGACTAGCGGGGAGGACGGATACGCAGTATTTT. It specifies CASSRLAGRTDTQYF. The genes are TRBV6-6 and TRBJ2-3; 11 bases agree with TRBD2. V was clipped by 5 bases and J by 6 bases; unmatched bases: 7. The CDR3 has 15 residues. Germline-derived CDR1 and CDR2 are MNHNY and SVGAGI (reference sequence).

V gene TRBV6-1 combines with J gene TRBJ1-5; no definite D call. The CDR3 consists of 14 residues. CDR1 is MNHNS and CDR2 is SASEGT in the germline V gene. Deletions cut 4 bases from V and 3 bases from J, with 10 bases between. CDR3 bases: TGTGCCAGCAGTGGCGACGGAGACAATCAGCCCCAGCATTTT. Its protein is CASSGDGDNQPQHF.

The CDR3 is CAISEPDRGSGTGELFF. As DNA, the CDR3 is TGTGCCATCAGTGAACCGGACAGGGGGAGTGGCACCGGGGAGCTGTTTTTT. The rearrangement uses TRBV10-3 and TRBJ2-2; 10 bases are shared with TRBD1. Per germline, CDR1 ENHRY and CDR2 SYGVKD. Trimming cost V 3 bases and J 4 bases; bases outside gene matches: 8. The CDR3 contains 17 residues.

This clone has just one count. The CDR3 loop reads CASSITGTGSIEQYF. CDR3 in DNA: TGTGCCAGTAGTATAACCGGGACAGGGTCTATCGAGCAGTACTTC. This chain links TRBV19 with TRBJ2-7; 9 bases are a match to TRBD1. The junction had 8 bases not matched to a gene; V was cut back by 2 bases and J by 6 bases. CDR3 length: 15 residues. Germline V gene lookup returns CDR1 LNHDA and CDR2 SQIVND (reference sequence).

The chain uses TRBV30 and TRBJ1-2; D is ambiguous. The CDR3 has 13 residues. Trimming took off 0 bases at V and 8 bases at J, with 13 bases between the two ends. Germline V lookup: CDR1 GTSNPN, CDR2 SVGIG (reference sequence). Here the CDR3 DNA reads TGTGCCTGGAGTGTTAGCCGGGGATGGGGCTACACCTTC. Translated: CAWSVSRGWGYTF.

This chain connects TRBV7-6 to TRBJ2-1, with 8 bases aligning to TRBD2. Trimming removed 0 bases from V and 4 bases from J; junction bases left unmatched: 2. The length of the CDR3 is 15 residues. Germline V gives CDR1 SGHVS, CDR2 FNYEAQ. CDR3 region: CASSLAAGDYNEQFF. The DNA for the CDR3 is TGTGCCAGCAGCTTAGCAGCGGGAGATTACAATGAGCAGTTCTTC.

The sample holds one count of this clone. The CDR3 reads CATSRDQGPMAGELFF. The CDR3 DNA sequence: TGTGCCACCAGCAGAGATCAGGGCCCGATGGCCGGGGAGCTGTTTTTT. This chain connects TRBV15 to TRBJ2-2; the D gene is possibly TRBD1 (5 bases). Germline loops: CDR1 LNHNV, CDR2 YYDKDF (reference sequence). V lost 0 bases and J lost 6, with 14 bases in between. The CDR3 is 16 amino acids.

This chain links TRBV5-4 with TRBJ1-1; 7 nucleotides line up with TRBD1. Germline assignment: CDR1 SGHNT and CDR2 YYREEE (reference sequence). This CDR3 contains 14 residues. Unmatched junction bases numbered 5, after V lost 4 bases and J lost 2 bases. The CDR3 DNA follows: TGTGCCAGCAGCGTACGGGACAGAAACACTGAAGCTTTCTTT. This sequence encodes CASSVRDRNTEAFF.

The V and J genes are TRBV7-2 and TRBJ1-5, with D possibly being TRBD1 (5 bases). The CDR3 covers 15 residues. Deletions cut 1 base from V and 0 bases from J, with 7 bases between. Germline V gene data show CDR1 as SGHTA and CDR2 as FQGNSA. DNA of the CDR3: TGTGCCAGCAGCTTAGAGGGGATTAGCAATCAGCCCCAGCATTTT. Its translation is CASSLEGISNQPQHF.

The chain couples TRBV10-3 to TRBJ2-1; D not resolved. The V gene's germline CDR1 is ENHRY and CDR2 SYGVKD. The CDR3 loop spans 13 amino acids. V lost 0 bases and J 4 bases, leaving 4 bases between the germline ends. CDR3 in DNA: TGTGCCATCAGTGAGTCTCAGTACAATGAGCAGTTCTTC. Translation: CAISESQYNEQFF.

This clone has just one count. The CDR3 DNA sequence: TGTGCCAGCAGTGAGGGGGGGCCCCAGCATTTT. Residues: CASSEGGPQHF. The chain is built from TRBV2 and TRBJ1-5; TRBD1 might be the D (5 bases). V dropped 3 bases and J dropped 9 bases, with 6 bases sitting between them. Germline CDR1 reads SNHLY; CDR2 reads FYNNEI. The CDR3 extends over 11 amino acids. The full variable domain, in which reference TRBV2 and TRBJ1-5 provide the parts outside the CDR3, is EPEVTQTPSHQVTQMGQEVILRCVPISNHLYFYWYRQILGQKVEFLVSFYNNEISEKSEIFDDQFSVERPDGSNFTLKIRSTKLEDSAMYFCASSEGGPQHFGDGTRLSIL.

The chain carries TRBV19 and TRBJ1-1; D ambiguous. The V gene lost 6 bases and the J gene lost 6 bases, with 20 bases spanning the gap. CDR3 length: 15 amino acids. Per the germline V gene, CDR1 is LNHDA and CDR2 is SQIVND (reference sequence). The CDR3 sequence is CASSSFSYFMAEAFF. For the CDR3, the DNA is TGTGCCAGTAGCTCCTTTTCCTACTTTATGGCTGAAGCTTTCTTT.

The genes are TRBV18 and TRBJ2-7; 10 bases are a match to TRBD1. Germline V gene lookup returns CDR1 KGHSH and CDR2 LQKENI. J was trimmed by 3 bases and V by 1 base; bases with no gene match: 6. The length of the CDR3 is 16 residues. CDR3 sequence reads: CASSPLMTGGFYEQYF. The CDR3 DNA follows: TGTGCCAGCTCACCACTAATGACAGGGGGCTTCTACGAGCAGTACTTC.